The 11 T cell receptor beta chains listed next were all sequenced from one sample in a study of CD8+ T cells in alopecia areata. Extracted RNA was reverse transcribed, and the resulting cDNA served as sequencing template. Data came from immunoSEQ multiplex PCR; TCRdb stores just in-frame clones and leaves some out. The sample contains around 140,000 clones, 86% of which appear only once. The treatment denotes: oral pan-JAK inhibitor, 5-10 mg twice daily. This sample comprised CD8+ T cells sorted from blood, obtained at week 4, from a patient treated with tofacitinib. These receptors were taken from a human donor with alopecia areata.

The chain has TRBV4-2 and TRBJ2-7, with TRBD2 identical over 11 bases. The germline V gene encodes CDR1 LGHNA and CDR2 YNFKEQ. The junction had 18 bases not matched to a gene; V was cut back by 3 bases and J by 5 bases. The CDR3 covers 19 residues. CDR3 residues: CASSHFLITGTSGEDEQYF. CDR3 DNA sequence: TGTGCCAGCAGCCACTTCCTTATAACAGGGACTAGCGGTGAGGACGAGCAGTACTTC.

A single count supports this clone. The chain uses TRBV7-6 and TRBJ2-6; unclear D gene. CDR3 length: 15 amino acids. The germline V and J ends were trimmed by 5 bases and 0 bases, with 8 bases remaining between them. Germline V gene sequence: CDR1 SGHVS, CDR2 FNYEAQ. CDR3 residues: CASSPVDSGANVLTF. Here the CDR3 DNA reads TGTGCCAGCAGCCCGGTCGACTCTGGGGCCAACGTCCTGACTTTC. Variable domain in full (rest from reference TRBV7-6 and TRBJ2-6): GAGVSQSPRYKVTKRGQDVALRCDPISGHVSLYWYRQALGQGPEFLTYFNYEAQQDKSGLPNDRFSAERPEGSISTLTIQRTEQRDSAMYRCASSPVDSGANVLTFGAGSRLTVL.

This sequence joins TRBV28 and TRBJ2-7; 7 bases fit TRBD1. Losses at the gene ends were 1 base for V and 5 bases for J; bases not matched to a gene: 5. The V gene's germline CDR1 is MDHEN and CDR2 SYDVKM. The CDR3 has 14 residues. CDR3: CASSLSGQHHEQYF. For the CDR3, the DNA is TGTGCCAGCAGTTTATCGGGACAGCACCACGAGCAGTACTTC.

This chain uses TRBV7-2 with TRBJ2-7, with unresolved D. Germline V gene data show CDR1 as SGHTA and CDR2 as FQGNSA. There are 16 residues in the CDR3. Trimming shortened V by 0 bases and J by 3 bases, and 15 bases separated the two germline ends. CDR3 in DNA: TGTGCCAGCAGCTTAGCGCACAGCTGGCTATTCTACGAGCAGTACTTC. It encodes CASSLAHSWLFYEQYF.

The chain employs TRBV7-9 and TRBJ1-6, with 9 positions matching TRBD1. CDR3 length: 15 residues. Germline CDR1 SEHNR, CDR2 FQNEAQ (reference sequence). J lost 8 bases, V lost 5 bases, and 7 bases had no gene match. In DNA form, the CDR3 reads TGTGCCAGCAGCGAAAACAGGGGGCGCGATTCACCCCTCCACTTT. This encodes CASSENRGRDSPLHF.

This chain uses TRBV29-1 with TRBJ2-7; 10 positions match TRBD1. Unmatched junction bases numbered 3, after V lost 4 bases and J lost 3 bases. Germline V gene lookup returns CDR1 SQVTM and CDR2 ANQGSEA. CDR3 length: 13 amino acids. CDR3 residues: CSVAGTGVYEQYF. The CDR3 DNA sequence: TGCAGCGTTGCCGGGACAGGGGTCTACGAGCAGTACTTC.

This chain connects TRBV6-6 to TRBJ2-7; D not certain. Trimming cost V 6 bases and J 4 bases, with 10 bases left between them. The CDR3 runs 12 residues. CDR1 is MNHNY, CDR2 SVGAGI, per germline (reference sequence). In DNA form, the CDR3 reads TGTGCCAGCAGCCCTACGAAATACGAGCAGTACTTC. Protein sequence: CASSPTKYEQYF.

The gene calls are TRBV27 and TRBJ1-5; D perhaps matches TRBD1 (5 bases). Germline CDR1 and CDR2: MNHEY and SMNVEV (reference sequence). This CDR3 contains 14 residues. Between the trimmed V and J ends, which lost 5 bases and 2 bases, there was a span of 10 bases. This CDR3 is CASSRRGGNQPQHF. CDR3 in DNA: TGTGCCAGCAGTCGCCGGGGGGGCAATCAGCCCCAGCATTTT.

This clone was observed a few times. This chain links TRBV18 with TRBJ2-1; no definite D call. V was clipped by 0 bases and J by 9 bases, with 12 bases between them. CDR3 size: 14 residues. From germline, CDR1 is KGHSH and CDR2 LQKENI. Here the CDR3 reads CASSPPDLRPEQFF. CDR3 nucleotides: TGTGCCAGCTCACCACCAGACCTTCGGCCTGAGCAGTTCTTC.

This rearrangement joins TRBV28 to TRBJ2-7; D remains unclear. Germline V lookup: CDR1 MDHEN, CDR2 SYDVKM. Trimming stripped 2 bases from V and 3 bases from J, with 5 bases between. This CDR3 comprises 12 residues. CDR3 nucleotides: TGTGCCAGCAGTTTACCGGGCTACGAGCAGTACTTC. It encodes CASSLPGYEQYF.

The gene calls are TRBV5-6 and TRBJ2-1; 7 bases are a match to TRBD2. The V and J ends lost 2 bases and 5 bases, in that order; junction bases with no gene match: 4. The CDR3 totals 14 residues. Germline V CDR1 and CDR2: SGHDT, YYEEEE. This chain's CDR3 is CASSLPSGNNEQFF. The DNA for the CDR3 is TGTGCCAGCAGCTTACCTAGCGGTAACAATGAGCAGTTCTTC.